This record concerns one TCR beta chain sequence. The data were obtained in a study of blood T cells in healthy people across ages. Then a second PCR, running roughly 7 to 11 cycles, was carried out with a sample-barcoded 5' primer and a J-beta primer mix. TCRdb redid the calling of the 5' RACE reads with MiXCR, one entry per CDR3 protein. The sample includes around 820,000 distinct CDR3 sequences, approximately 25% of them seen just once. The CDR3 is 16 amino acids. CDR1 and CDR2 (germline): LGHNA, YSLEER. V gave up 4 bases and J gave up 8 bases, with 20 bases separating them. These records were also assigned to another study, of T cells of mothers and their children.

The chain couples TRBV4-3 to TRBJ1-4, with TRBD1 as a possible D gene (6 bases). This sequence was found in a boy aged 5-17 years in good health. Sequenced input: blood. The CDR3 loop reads CASSRNTQGFGEKLFF. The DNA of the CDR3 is TGCGCCAGCAGCCGAAACACTCAGGGGTTCGGCGAAAAACTGTTTTTT.